What follows are 18 T cell receptor beta chains derived from one specimen sequenced in a study of human thymus T cells. During corrective heart surgery, resections were taken, and the thymus tissue came from them. The assay was immunoSEQ multiplex PCR, and TCRdb's table has in-frame clones only and misses some. The sample yields under 150,000 clones, around 94% seen once. The sequencing sample was made of thymus tissue. The receptors were gathered from a boy under two years old with a congenital heart defect but otherwise immunologically healthy.

The rearrangement uses TRBV4-1 and TRBJ2-1, with D possibly being TRBD2 (6 bases). This CDR3 is built from 16 residues. The V and J ends lost 2 bases and 5 bases respectively, with 16 bases between them. CDR1 and CDR2 from the germline V gene are MGHRA and YSYEKL. CDR3 protein: CASSQHSGTLNNEQFF. DNA of the CDR3: TGCGCCAGCAGCCAACACTCCGGGACTTTAAACAATGAGCAGTTCTTC.

The chain is built from TRBV4-1 and TRBJ2-1; 11 nucleotides align to TRBD2. J was trimmed by 0 bases and V by 4 bases; bases with no gene match: 11. CDR3 size: 19 residues. Looked up from germline, CDR1 is MGHRA and CDR2 is YSYEKL. CDR3 protein: CASSRRMASGGISYNEQFF. The CDR3 DNA reads TGCGCCAGCAGCCGCCGTATGGCTAGCGGGGGGATCTCCTACAATGAGCAGTTCTTC.

This chain connects TRBV2 to TRBJ2-5; D remains ambiguous. The V gene's germline CDR1 is SNHLY and CDR2 FYNNEI. V was shortened by 2 bases and J by 5 bases, with 12 bases between the two germline ends. The CDR3 extends over 14 amino acids. The CDR3 reads CASSEWEGSETQYF. CDR3 sequence (DNA): TGTGCCAGCAGTGAATGGGAAGGATCGGAGACCCAGTACTTC.

The rearrangement links TRBV7-9 to TRBJ1-4; a weak D match, TRBD1 (6 bases). There are 17 residues in the CDR3. Trimming took 4 bases from V and 4 from J, leaving 19 bases between them. Germline V gene lookup returns CDR1 SEHNR and CDR2 FQNEAQ (reference sequence). The chain's CDR3 is CASSSVLGLDSNEKLFF. As DNA, the CDR3 is TGTGCCAGCAGCTCAGTTCTAGGGCTGGACAGTAATGAAAAACTGTTTTTT. Combining the CDR3 with reference TRBV7-9 and TRBJ1-4 gives the whole variable domain DTGVSQNPRHKITKRGQNVTFRCDPISEHNRLYWYRQTLGQGPEFLTYFQNEAQLEKSRLLSDRFSAERPKGSFSTLEIQRTEQGDSAMYLCASSSVLGLDSNEKLFFGSGTQLSVL.

V gene TRBV5-1 combines with J gene TRBJ2-2; the D gene is possibly TRBD1 (6 bases). CDR1 and CDR2 (germline): SGHRS, YFSETQ. V lost 0 bases to trimming and J lost 3 bases, with 9 bases between them. The CDR3 has 15 residues. CDR3 sequence (DNA): TGCGCCAGCAGCTTGGACAGGGATGACACCGGGGAGCTGTTTTTT. Translated, it gives CASSLDRDDTGELFF.

The chain links TRBV5-1 to TRBJ2-2; the D gene is possibly TRBD2 (5 bases). V shed 2 bases and J shed 2 bases, with 19 bases lying between them. The V gene's germline CDR1 is SGHRS and CDR2 YFSETQ. This CDR3 is 18 amino acids long. As DNA, the CDR3 is TGCGCCAGCAGCTTCCCTGGTGCGGGTCGGGTTAACACCGGGGAGCTGTTTTTT. This codes for CASSFPGAGRVNTGELFF.

V is TRBV6-1 and J is TRBJ1-5, with D unresolved. In germline, CDR1 is MNHNS, CDR2 SASEGT. The CDR3 has 14 amino acids. V dropped 4 bases and J dropped 0 bases, with 7 bases sitting between them. CDR3: CASSVRYSNQPQHF. CDR3 sequence (DNA): TGTGCCAGCAGTGTACGTTATAGCAATCAGCCCCAGCATTTT.

The rearrangement joins TRBV18 to TRBJ2-5, with D perhaps matching TRBD1 (6 bases). This CDR3 has 13 amino acids. CDR1 is KGHSH, CDR2 LQKENI, per germline. Between the trimmed V and J ends, which lost 3 bases and 3 bases, there was a span of 8 bases. CDR3 DNA sequence: TGTGCCAGCTCACCGTACAGGGAAGAGACCCAGTACTTC. Its translation is CASSPYREETQYF.

CDR3 sequence reads: CASSQLDRDYTTNYGYTF. The CDR3 DNA reads TGCGCCAGCAGCCAATTAGACAGGGACTATACTACTAACTATGGCTACACCTTC. V is TRBV4-1 and J is TRBJ1-2; 7 nucleotides line up with TRBD1. Germline values: CDR1 MGHRA, CDR2 YSYEKL. V lost 2 bases and J lost 0; bases outside the gene matches: 12. CDR3 length: 18 residues.

The chain joins TRBV7-6 to TRBJ2-7, with 7 bases aligning to TRBD2. The germline V gene has CDR1 SGHVS and CDR2 FNYEAQ. Trimming took 2 bases from V and 7 from J; bases not matched to a gene: 2. The CDR3 is made up of 12 amino acids. CDR3 amino acids: CASSLRGEEQYF. In nucleotides, the CDR3 is TGTGCCAGCAGCTTACGGGGGGAGGAGCAGTACTTC.

The chain combines TRBV5-5 with TRBJ2-7; a possible D gene is TRBD2 (6 bases). This CDR3 spans 14 amino acids. V was trimmed by 4 bases and J by 7 bases, leaving 18 bases between them. Germline V gene lookup returns CDR1 SGHKS and CDR2 YYEKEE (reference sequence). The CDR3 spells CASSPGTFLGEQYF. The CDR3 DNA follows: TGTGCCAGCAGCCCGGGGACTTTTTTAGGGGAGCAGTACTTC.

The chain recombines TRBV6-1 with TRBJ1-5, with D uncertain. This CDR3 has 13 residues. Germline loops: CDR1 MNHNS, CDR2 SASEGT. The germline V and J ends were trimmed by 4 bases and 5 bases, with 9 bases remaining between them. CDR3 amino acids: CASSVAGYQPQHF. CDR3 sequence (DNA): TGTGCCAGCAGTGTTGCAGGTTATCAGCCCCAGCATTTT.

The rearrangement joins TRBV5-1 to TRBJ1-2; D is ambiguous. CDR1 SGHRS and CDR2 YFSETQ come from the germline V gene. Trimming cost V 4 bases and J 5 bases, with 9 bases left between them. The CDR3 contains 12 residues. The CDR3 reads CASSGGSYGYTF. The CDR3 bases are TGCGCCAGCAGCGGAGGTTCTTATGGCTACACCTTC.

This clone was seen once. This CDR3 is CSVQGGSGNTIYF. The CDR3 region has the DNA TGCAGCGTTCAGGGTGGCTCTGGAAACACCATATATTTT. This chain joins TRBV29-1 and TRBJ1-3; D possibly corresponds to TRBD1 (5 bases). Trimming removed 5 bases from V and 0 bases from J, with 8 bases in between. There are 13 residues in the CDR3. Germline CDR1 and CDR2: SQVTM and ANQGSEA.

Details on this clone: At one end, the junction sequence differs from germline, possibly due to a read error. The rearrangement joins TRBV6-6 to TRBJ2-3; D not resolved. There are 13 residues in the CDR3. In germline, CDR1 is MNHNY, CDR2 SVGAGI (reference sequence). The CDR3 DNA reads TGTGCCAGCAACTCTGGCAGCACGGATACGCAGTATTTT. Protein sequence: CASNSGSTDTQYF.

The genes are TRBV7-9 and TRBJ1-2; D may be TRBD1 (6 bases). The CDR3 runs to 15 residues. In germline, CDR1 is SEHNR, CDR2 FQNEAQ (reference sequence). V was cut by 6 bases and J by 0 bases, with 14 bases left in between. CDR3 amino acids: CASRSGTSTNYGYTF. CDR3 sequence (DNA): TGTGCCAGCAGAAGTGGGACATCTACTAACTATGGCTACACCTTC. The variable domain in full, with the rest retrieved from reference TRBV7-9 and TRBJ1-2, is DTGVSQNPRHKITKRGQNVTFRCDPISEHNRLYWYRQTLGQGPEFLTYFQNEAQLEKSRLLSDRFSAERPKGSFSTLEIQRTEQGDSAMYLCASRSGTSTNYGYTFGSGTRLTVV.

The rearrangement uses TRBV14 and TRBJ1-2; D is undetermined. The CDR3 sequence is 12 residues long. Trimming removed 4 bases from V and 8 bases from J, with 11 bases in between. Germline CDR1 and CDR2: SGHDN and FVKESK. CDR3 protein: CASSRVSRGYTF. Here the CDR3 DNA reads TGTGCCAGCAGCCGAGTCAGCAGGGGCTACACCTTC.

The chain combines TRBV28 with TRBJ1-2; D possibly corresponds to TRBD1 (5 bases). V lost 8 bases and J lost 4, with 20 bases in between. CDR1 MDHEN and CDR2 SYDVKM come from the germline V gene. The CDR3 length is 15 residues. The CDR3 region is CASVGGGQGGYGYTF. CDR3 coding DNA: TGTGCCAGCGTTGGGGGAGGGCAGGGAGGCTATGGCTACACCTTC.